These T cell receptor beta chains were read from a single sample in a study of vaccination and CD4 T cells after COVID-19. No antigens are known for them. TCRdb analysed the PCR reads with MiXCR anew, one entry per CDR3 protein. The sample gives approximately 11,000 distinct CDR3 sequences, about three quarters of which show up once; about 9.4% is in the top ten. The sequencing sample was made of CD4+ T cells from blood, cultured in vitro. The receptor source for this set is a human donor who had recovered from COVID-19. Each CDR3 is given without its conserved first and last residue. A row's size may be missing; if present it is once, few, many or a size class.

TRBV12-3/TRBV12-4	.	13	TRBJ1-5	ASRMLGNSNQPQH
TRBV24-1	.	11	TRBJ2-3	ATSDPPVDTQY
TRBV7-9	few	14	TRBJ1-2	ASSLGVRRLAGGYT
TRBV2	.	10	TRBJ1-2	ASHGTAYGYT
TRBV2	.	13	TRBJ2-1	ASRVTGMMSGEQF
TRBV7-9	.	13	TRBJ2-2	ASSLVQGKTGELF
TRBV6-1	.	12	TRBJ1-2	ASSSVAVNYGYT
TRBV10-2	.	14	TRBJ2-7	ASSDPGLAGDYEQY
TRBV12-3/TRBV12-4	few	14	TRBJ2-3	ASSLLGGTSTDTQY
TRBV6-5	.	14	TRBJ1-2	ASSYSLGTGGYGYT
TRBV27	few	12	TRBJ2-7	ASSLGGRFHEQY
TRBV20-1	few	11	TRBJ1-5	SASGRINQPQH
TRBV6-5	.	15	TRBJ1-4	ASSYSSSGGSNEKLF
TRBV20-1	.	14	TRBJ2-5	SAPLAGKEKGGTQY
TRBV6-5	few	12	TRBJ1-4	ASRLLPTGEKLF
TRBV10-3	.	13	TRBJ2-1	AIRWGGQGSDEQF
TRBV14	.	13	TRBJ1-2	ASSRRTGGVYGYT
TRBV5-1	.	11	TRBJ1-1	ASSLAFTGYAF
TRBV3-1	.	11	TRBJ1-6	ASSQGPWSPLH
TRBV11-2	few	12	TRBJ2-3	ASSPWTSPDTQY
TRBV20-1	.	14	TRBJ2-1	SAEQNRGSNYNEQF
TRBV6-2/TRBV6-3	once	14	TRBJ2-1	ASSYPSGKLYNEQF
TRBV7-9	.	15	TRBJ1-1	ASSFGDRGHSNTEAF
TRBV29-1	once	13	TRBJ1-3	SVVAGSVAGNTIY
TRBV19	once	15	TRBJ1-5	ASSTRTGASGNQPQH
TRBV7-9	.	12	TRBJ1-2	ASSLIGGSYGYT
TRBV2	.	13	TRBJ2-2	ASSRSGANTGELF
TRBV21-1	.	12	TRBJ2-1	ASICLREGVEQF
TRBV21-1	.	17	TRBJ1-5	ASSKARVRKGAWGQPQH
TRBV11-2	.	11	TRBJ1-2	ASSLTVYYGYT
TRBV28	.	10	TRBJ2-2	ASNMNTGELF
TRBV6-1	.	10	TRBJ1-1	ASSGGNTEAF
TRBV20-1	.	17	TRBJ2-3	SARDVNLRGGGGTDTQY
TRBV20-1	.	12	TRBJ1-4	SATDGSTNEKLF
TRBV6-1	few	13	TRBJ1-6	ATNGIRDRDSPLH
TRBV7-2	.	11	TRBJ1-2	ASSLSGVYGYT
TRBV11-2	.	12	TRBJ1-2	ASSPRDSAYGYT
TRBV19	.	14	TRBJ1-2	ASRIGRARADYGYT
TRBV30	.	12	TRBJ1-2	AWSEATGNYGYT
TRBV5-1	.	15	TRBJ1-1	ASSLTRRGMGDTEAF
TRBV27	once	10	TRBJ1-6	ASSLGSSPLH
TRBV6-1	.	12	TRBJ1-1	ASSSGTAKLEAF
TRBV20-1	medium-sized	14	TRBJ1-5	SARAITSGSNQPQH
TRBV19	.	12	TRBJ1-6	ASRPAGNNSPLH
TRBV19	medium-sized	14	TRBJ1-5	ASMGWSGVGSQPQH